This T cell receptor beta chain derives from a study of blood T cell repertoires in COVID-19. Looking at the study overall: Sample material is recorded as cDNA or gDNA derived from T cells, B-cell-depleted T cells, or PBMCs.

This clone was picked up one time. Sequenced by immunoSEQ multiplex PCR; TCRdb stores in-frame clones only, minus some. Of 250,000 to 300,000 clones listed, roughly 88% are singletons. Trimming removed 3 bases from V and 4 bases from J, with 9 bases in between. This CDR3 region has 13 residues. Germline lookup yields CDR1 KGHSH and CDR2 LQKENI. V and J are TRBV18 and TRBJ1-1, with D unclear. The specimen sequenced was peripheral blood. The clonotype was recovered from a young woman with active or convalescent COVID-19. The CDR3 nucleotides are TGTGCCAGCTCACCGCCAACTGTCACTGAAGCTTTCTTT. Translated, it gives CASSPPTVTEAFF.